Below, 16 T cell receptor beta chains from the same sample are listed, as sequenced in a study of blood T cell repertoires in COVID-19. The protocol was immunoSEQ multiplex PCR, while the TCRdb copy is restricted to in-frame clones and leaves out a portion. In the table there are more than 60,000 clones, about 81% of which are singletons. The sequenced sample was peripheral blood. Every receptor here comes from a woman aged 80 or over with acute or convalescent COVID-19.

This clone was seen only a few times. The CDR3 region is CASSLALRPNNEQFF. The CDR3 DNA reads as TGTGCCAGCAGCTTAGCTTTGCGGCCAAATAATGAGCAGTTCTTC. The rearrangement links TRBV11-3 to TRBJ2-1; D gene unclear. CDR1 SGHNT and CDR2 YENEEA come from the germline V gene. This CDR3 has 15 residues. V lost 1 base to trimming and J lost 7 bases, with 14 bases between them.

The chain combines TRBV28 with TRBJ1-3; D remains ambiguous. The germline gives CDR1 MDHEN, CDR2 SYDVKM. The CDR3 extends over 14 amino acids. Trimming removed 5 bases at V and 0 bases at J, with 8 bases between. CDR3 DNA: TGTGCCAGCAGTCCCGGTTTCTCTGGAAACACCATATATTTT. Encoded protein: CASSPGFSGNTIYF.

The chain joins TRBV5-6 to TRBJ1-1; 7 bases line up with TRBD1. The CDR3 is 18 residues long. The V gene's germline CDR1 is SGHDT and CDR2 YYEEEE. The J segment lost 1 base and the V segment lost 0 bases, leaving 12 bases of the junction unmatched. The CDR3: CASSLDLTGASGNTEAFF. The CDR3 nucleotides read TGTGCCAGCAGCTTGGACCTTACAGGGGCGTCGGGGAACACTGAAGCTTTCTTT.

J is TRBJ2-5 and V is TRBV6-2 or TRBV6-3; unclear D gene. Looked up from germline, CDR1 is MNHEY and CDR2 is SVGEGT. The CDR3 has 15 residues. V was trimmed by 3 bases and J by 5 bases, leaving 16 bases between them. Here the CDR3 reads CASSYARVTRETQYF. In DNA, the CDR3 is TGTGCCAGCAGTTATGCCCGAGTCACGAGGGAGACCCAGTACTTC.

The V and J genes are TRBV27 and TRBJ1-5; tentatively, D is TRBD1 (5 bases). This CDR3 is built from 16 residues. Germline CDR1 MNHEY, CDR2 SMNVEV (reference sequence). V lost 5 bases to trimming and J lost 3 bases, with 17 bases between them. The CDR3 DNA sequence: TGTGCCAGCAGTGAAGGGGCGGTTAAACCCAATCAGCCCCAGCATTTT. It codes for CASSEGAVKPNQPQHF.

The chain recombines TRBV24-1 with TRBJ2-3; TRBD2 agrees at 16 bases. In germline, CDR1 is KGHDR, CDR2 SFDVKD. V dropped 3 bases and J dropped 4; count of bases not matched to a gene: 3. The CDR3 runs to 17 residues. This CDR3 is CATSDPGTSGRADTQYF. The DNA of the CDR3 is TGTGCCACCAGTGATCCCGGGACTAGCGGGAGGGCAGATACGCAGTATTTT.

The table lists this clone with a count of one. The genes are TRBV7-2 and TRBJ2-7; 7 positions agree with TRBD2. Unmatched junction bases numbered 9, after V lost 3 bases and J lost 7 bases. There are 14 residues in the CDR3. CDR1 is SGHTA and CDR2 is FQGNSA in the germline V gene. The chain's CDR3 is CASSFSAGVSEQYF. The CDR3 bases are TGTGCCAGCAGCTTTTCCGCGGGAGTAAGTGAGCAGTACTTC. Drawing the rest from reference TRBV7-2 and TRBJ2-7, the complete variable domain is GAGVSQSPSNKVTEKGKDVELRCDPISGHTALYWYRQSLGQGLEFLIYFQGNSAPDKSGLPSDRFSAERTGGSVSTLTIQRTQQEDSAVYLCASSFSAGVSEQYFGPGTRLTVT.

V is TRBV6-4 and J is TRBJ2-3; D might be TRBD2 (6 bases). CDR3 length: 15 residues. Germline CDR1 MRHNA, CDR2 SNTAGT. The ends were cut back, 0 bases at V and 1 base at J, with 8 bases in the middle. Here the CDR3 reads CASSDSASGTDTQYF. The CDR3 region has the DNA TGTGCCAGCAGTGACTCGGCTAGCGGCACAGATACGCAGTATTTT.

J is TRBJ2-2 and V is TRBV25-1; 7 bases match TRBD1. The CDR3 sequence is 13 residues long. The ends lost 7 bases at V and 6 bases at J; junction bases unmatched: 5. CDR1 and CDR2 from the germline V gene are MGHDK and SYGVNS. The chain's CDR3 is CASNRGRAGELFF. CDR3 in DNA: TGTGCCAGCAACAGGGGACGCGCCGGGGAGCTGTTTTTT.

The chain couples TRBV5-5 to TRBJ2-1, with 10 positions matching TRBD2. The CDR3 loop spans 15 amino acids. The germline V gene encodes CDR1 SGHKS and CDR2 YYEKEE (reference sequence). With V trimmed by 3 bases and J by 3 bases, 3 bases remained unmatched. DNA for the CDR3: TGTGCCAGCAGCTCAGCGGGAGGGTACTACAATGAGCAGTTCTTC. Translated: CASSSAGGYYNEQFF. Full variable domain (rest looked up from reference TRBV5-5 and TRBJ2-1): DAGVTQSPTHLIKTRGQQVTLRCSPISGHKSVSWYQQVLGQGPQFIFQYYEKEERGRGNFPDRFSARQFPNYSSELNVNALLLGDSALYLCASSSAGGYYNEQFFGPGTRLTVL.

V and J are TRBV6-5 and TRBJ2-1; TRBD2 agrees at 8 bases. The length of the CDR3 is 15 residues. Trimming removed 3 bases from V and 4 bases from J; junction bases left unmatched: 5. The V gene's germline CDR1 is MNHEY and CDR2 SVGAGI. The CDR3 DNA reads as TGTGCCAGCAGTTATCGGGAGGGCAGTTACAATGAGCAGTTCTTC. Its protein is CASSYREGSYNEQFF.

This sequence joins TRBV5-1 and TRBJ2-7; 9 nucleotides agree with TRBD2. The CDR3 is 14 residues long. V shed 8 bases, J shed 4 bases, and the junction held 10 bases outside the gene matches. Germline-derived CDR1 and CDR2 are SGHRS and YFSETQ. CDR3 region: CASRLAGALYEQYF. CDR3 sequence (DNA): TGCGCCAGTCGGTTAGCGGGAGCTTTGTACGAGCAGTACTTC.

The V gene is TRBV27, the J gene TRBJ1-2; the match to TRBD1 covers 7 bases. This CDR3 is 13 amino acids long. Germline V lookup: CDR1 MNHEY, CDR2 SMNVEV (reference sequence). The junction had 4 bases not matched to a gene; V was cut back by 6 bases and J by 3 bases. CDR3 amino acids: CASRLQGDYGYTF. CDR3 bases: TGTGCCAGCAGGCTCCAGGGGGACTATGGCTACACCTTC.

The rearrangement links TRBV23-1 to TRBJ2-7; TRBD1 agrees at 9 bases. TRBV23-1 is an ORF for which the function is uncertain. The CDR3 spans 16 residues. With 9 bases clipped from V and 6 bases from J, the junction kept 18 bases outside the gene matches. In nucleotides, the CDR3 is TGCGCCAGGACCAGTAGGGCCGGGACAGGGTCGGGCGAGCAGTACTTC. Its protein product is CARTSRAGTGSGEQYF.

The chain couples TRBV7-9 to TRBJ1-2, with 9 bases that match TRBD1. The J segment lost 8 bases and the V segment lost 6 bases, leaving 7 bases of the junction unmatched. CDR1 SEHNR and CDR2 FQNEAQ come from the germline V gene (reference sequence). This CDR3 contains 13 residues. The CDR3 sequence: CASSDRGMDGYTF. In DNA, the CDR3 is TGTGCCAGCAGTGACAGGGGGATGGACGGCTACACCTTC.

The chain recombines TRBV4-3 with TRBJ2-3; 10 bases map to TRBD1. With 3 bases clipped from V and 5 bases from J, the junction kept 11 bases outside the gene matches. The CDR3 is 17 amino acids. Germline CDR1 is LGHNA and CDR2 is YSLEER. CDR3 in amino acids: CASSHGGTGVAGDTQYF. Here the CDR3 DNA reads TGCGCCAGCAGCCACGGAGGGACAGGGGTAGCAGGAGATACGCAGTATTTT.